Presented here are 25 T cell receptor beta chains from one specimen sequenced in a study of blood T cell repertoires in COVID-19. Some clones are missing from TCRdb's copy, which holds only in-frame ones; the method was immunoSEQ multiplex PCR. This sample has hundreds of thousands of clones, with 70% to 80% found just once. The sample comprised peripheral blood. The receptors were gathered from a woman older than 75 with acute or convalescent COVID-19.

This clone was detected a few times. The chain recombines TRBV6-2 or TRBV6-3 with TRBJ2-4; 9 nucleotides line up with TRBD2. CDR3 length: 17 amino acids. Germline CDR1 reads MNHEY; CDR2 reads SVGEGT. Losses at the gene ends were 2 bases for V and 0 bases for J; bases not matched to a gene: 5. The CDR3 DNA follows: TGTGCCAGCAGTTACCGCCTAGCGGGGCTAGCCAAAAACATTCAGTACTTC. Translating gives CASSYRLAGLAKNIQYF.

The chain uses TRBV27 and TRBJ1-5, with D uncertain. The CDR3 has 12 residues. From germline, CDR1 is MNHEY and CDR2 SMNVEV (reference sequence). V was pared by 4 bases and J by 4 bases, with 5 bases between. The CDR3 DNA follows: TGTGCCAGCAGTTCCGTGAATCAGCCCCAGCATTTT. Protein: CASSSVNQPQHF.

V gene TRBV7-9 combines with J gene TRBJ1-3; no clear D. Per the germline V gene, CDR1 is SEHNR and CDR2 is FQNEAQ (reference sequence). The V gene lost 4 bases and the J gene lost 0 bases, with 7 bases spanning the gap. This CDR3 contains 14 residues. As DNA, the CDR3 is TGTGCCAGCAGCTCGGTATTCTCTGGAAACACCATATATTTT. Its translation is CASSSVFSGNTIYF. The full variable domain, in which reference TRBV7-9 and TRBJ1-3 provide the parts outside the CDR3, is DTGVSQNPRHKITKRGQNVTFRCDPISEHNRLYWYRQTLGQGPEFLTYFQNEAQLEKSRLLSDRFSAERPKGSFSTLEIQRTEQGDSAMYLCASSSVFSGNTIYFGEGSWLTVV.

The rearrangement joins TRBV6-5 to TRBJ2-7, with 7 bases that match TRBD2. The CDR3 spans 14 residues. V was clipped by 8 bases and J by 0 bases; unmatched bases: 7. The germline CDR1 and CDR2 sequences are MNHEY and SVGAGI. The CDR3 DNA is TGTGCCAGCGTTAAGCGGGAAAGCTCCTACGAGCAGTACTTC. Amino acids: CASVKRESSYEQYF.

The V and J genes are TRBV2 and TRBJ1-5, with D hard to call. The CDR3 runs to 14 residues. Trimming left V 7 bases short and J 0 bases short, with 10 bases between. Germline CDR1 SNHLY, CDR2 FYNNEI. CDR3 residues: CASTRSLSNQPQHF. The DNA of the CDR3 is TGTGCCAGCACTAGGAGTCTTAGCAATCAGCCCCAGCATTTT.

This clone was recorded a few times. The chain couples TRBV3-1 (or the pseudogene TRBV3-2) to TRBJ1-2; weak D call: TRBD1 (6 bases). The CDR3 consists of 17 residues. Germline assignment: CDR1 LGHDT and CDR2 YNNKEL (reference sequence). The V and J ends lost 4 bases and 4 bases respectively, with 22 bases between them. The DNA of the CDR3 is TGTGCCAGCAGCCGAAATACAGGCGGGGGGCGCAGCTATGGCTACACCTTC. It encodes CASSRNTGGGRSYGYTF.

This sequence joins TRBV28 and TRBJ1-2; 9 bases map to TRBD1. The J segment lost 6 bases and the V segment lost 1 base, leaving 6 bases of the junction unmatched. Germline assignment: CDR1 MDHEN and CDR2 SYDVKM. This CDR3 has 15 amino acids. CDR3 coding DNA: TGTGCCAGCAGTTTATTCACAGGGGGCATTCATGGCTACACCTTC. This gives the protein CASSLFTGGIHGYTF.

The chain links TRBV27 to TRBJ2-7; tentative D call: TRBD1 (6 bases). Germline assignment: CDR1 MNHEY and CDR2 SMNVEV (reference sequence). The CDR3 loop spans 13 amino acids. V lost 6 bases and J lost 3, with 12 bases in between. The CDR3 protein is CASSPQGGYEQYF. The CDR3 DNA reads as TGTGCCAGCAGCCCCCAAGGGGGCTACGAGCAGTACTTC.

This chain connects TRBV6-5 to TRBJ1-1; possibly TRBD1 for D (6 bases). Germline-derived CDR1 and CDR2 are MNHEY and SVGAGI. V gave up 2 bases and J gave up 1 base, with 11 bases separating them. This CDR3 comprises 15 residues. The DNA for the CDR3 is TGTGCCAGCAGTTACGAAAGGGGGGGGAACACTGAAGCTTTCTTT. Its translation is CASSYERGGNTEAFF.

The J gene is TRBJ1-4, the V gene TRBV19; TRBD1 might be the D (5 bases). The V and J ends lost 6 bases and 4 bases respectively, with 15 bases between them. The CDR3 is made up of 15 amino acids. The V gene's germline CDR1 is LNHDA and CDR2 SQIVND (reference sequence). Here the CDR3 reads CASSTKRGSNEKLFF. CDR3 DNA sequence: TGTGCCAGTAGCACGAAAAGGGGAAGTAATGAAAAACTGTTTTTT.

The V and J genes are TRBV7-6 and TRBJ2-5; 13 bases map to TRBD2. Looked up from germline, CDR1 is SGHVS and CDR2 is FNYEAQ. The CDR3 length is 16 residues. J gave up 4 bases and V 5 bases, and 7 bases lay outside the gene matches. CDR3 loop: CASSVGLAGVRETQYF. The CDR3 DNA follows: TGTGCCAGCAGCGTAGGACTAGCGGGAGTGCGAGAGACCCAGTACTTC.

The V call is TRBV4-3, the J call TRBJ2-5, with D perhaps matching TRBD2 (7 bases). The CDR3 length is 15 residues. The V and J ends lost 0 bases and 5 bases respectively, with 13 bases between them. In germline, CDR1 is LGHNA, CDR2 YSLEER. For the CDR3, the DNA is TGCGCCAGCAGCCAAGATTGGGGGGGCGGTGAGACCCAGTACTTC. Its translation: CASSQDWGGGETQYF.

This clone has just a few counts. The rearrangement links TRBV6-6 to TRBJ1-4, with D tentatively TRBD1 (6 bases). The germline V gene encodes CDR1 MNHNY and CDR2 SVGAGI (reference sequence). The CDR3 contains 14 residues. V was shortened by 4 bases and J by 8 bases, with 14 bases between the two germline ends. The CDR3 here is CASSLRGEGEKLFF. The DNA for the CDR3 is TGTGCCAGCAGTTTAAGGGGGGAGGGGGAAAAACTGTTTTTT.

The CDR3 is CASTSRQGARQEAFF. CDR3 nucleotides: TGTGCCAGCACCAGCCGACAGGGGGCGAGACAAGAAGCTTTCTTT. The chain employs TRBV7-9 and TRBJ1-1; 10 bases are a match to TRBD1. Per germline, CDR1 SEHNR and CDR2 FQNEAQ (reference sequence). This CDR3 is built from 15 residues. Trimming cost V 7 bases and J 8 bases; bases outside gene matches: 13. Full variable domain (missing parts from reference TRBV7-9 and TRBJ1-1): DTGVSQNPRHKITKRGQNVTFRCDPISEHNRLYWYRQTLGQGPEFLTYFQNEAQLEKSRLLSDRFSAERPKGSFSTLEIQRTEQGDSAMYLCASTSRQGARQEAFFGQGTRLTVV.

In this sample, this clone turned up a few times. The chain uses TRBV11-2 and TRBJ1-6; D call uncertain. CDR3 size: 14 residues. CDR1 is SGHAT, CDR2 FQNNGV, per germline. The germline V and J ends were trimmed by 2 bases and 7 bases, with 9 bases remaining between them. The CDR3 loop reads CASSLQADNSPLHF. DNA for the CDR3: TGTGCCAGCAGCTTACAGGCCGACAATTCACCCCTCCACTTT.

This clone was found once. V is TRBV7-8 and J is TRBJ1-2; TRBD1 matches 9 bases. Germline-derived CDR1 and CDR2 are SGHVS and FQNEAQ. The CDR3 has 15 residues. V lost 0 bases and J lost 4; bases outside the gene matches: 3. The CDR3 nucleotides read TGTGCCAGCAGCTTAGCAACACAGGGGGCCTATGGCTACACCTTC. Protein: CASSLATQGAYGYTF. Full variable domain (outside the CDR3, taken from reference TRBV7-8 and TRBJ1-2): GAGVSQSPRYKVAKRGQDVALRCDPISGHVSLFWYQQALGQGPEFLTYFQNEAQLDKSGLPSDRFFAERPEGSVSTLKIQRTQQEDSAVYLCASSLATQGAYGYTFGSGTRLTVV.

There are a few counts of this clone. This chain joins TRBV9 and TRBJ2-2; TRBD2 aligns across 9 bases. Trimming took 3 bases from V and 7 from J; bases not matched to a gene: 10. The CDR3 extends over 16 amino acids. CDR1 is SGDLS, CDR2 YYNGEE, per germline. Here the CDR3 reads CASSESPSGTSGELFF. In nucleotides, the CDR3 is TGTGCCAGCAGCGAAAGCCCTAGCGGGACGAGCGGGGAGCTGTTTTTT.

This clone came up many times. The CDR3 DNA sequence: TGTGCCATCAGTGAGTCTCCAACGGCGGGTCAGCCCCAGCATTTT. Residues: CAISESPTAGQPQHF. The chain uses TRBV10-3 and TRBJ1-5, with no clear D. The CDR3 contains 15 residues. The V and J ends lost 0 bases and 6 bases respectively, with 12 bases between them. Germline CDR1 ENHRY, CDR2 SYGVKD.

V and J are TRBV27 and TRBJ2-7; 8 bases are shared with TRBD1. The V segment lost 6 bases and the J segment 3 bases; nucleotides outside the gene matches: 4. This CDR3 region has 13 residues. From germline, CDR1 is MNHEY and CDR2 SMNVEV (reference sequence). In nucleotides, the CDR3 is TGTGCCAGCAGAAAGGACAGGGTCTACGAGCAGTACTTC. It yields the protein CASRKDRVYEQYF.

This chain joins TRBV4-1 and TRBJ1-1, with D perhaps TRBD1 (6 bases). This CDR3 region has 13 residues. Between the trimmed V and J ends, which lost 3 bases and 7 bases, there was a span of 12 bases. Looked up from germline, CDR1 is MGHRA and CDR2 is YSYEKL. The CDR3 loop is CASSHIQGDEAFF. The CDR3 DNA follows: TGCGCCAGCAGCCACATACAGGGTGATGAAGCTTTCTTT.

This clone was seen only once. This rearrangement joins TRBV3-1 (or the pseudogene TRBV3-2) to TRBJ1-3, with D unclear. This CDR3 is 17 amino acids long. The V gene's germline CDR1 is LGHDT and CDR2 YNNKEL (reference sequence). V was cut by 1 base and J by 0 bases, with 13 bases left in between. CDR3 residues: CASSQVVLGSSGNTIYF. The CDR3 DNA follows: TGTGCCAGCAGCCAAGTGGTTTTAGGGAGCTCTGGAAACACCATATATTTT.

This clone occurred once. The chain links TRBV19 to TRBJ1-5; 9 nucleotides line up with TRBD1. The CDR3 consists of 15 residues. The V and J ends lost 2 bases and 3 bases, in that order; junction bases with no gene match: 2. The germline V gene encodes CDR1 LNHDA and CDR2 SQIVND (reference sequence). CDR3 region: CASSIRTGVNQPQHF. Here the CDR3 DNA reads TGTGCCAGTAGTATAAGGACAGGGGTCAATCAGCCCCAGCATTTT.

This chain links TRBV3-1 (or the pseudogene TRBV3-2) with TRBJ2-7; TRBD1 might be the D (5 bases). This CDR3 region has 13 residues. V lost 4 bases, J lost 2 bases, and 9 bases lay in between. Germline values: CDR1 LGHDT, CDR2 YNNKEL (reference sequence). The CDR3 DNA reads TGTGCCAGCAGCCGTTCAGGGACCTACGAGCAGTACTTC. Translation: CASSRSGTYEQYF.

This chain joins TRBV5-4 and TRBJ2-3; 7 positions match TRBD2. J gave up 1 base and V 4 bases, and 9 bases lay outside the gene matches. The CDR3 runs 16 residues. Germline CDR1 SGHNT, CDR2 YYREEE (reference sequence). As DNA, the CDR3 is TGTGCCAGCAGCCGGCGGGAGCGGATGGGCACAGATACGCAGTATTTT. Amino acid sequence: CASSRRERMGTDTQYF.

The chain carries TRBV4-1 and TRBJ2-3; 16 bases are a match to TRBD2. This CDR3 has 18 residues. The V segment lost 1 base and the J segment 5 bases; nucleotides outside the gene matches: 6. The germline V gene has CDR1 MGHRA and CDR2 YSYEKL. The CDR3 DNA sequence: TGCGCCAGCAGCCAAGCCGGGACTAGCGGGGGGGCCGTAGATACGCAGTATTTT. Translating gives CASSQAGTSGGAVDTQYF.